What follows describes a single T cell receptor (beta chain). Its antigen is currently not known. Base-call qualities are not available, and no considerably larger clone is one nucleotide away. This specimen belongs to a study of blood T cell repertoires in COVID-19 (dated by TCRdb to the early 2020s). For the wider study: Samples covering the acute and convalescent phases of COVID-19 were provided by collaborators in the United States, Italy and Spain. Deeply sampled blood TCRbeta repertoires from subjects exposed to, actively infected with, or recovered from COVID-19 were included in the dataset. A freely available public database, intended as a resource for researchers studying the immune response to SARS-CoV-2, is where the repertoires were released. The material from the prospective study consisted of cDNA or gDNA derived from T cells, B-cell-depleted T cells, or PBMCs. HLA class I and class II types, where available, came from metadata supplied by the sample provider rather than from assay-based typing. Samples were obtained from the ongoing ImmuneRACE study (first 160 participants) and from over 1,000 subjects provided by 6 global collaborators. Sample metadata almost always included a de-identified subject ID, COVID-19 status, age in years and sex.

Samples from volunteer blood donors who had recovered from COVID-19 were contributed by a second Seattle source. The collaborating institutions used their own protocols to collect whole blood in K2EDTA tubes. For TCRbeta analysis, collaborators shipped samples in one of three forms: frozen whole blood, isolated PBMCs, or DNA extracted from either of those sample types. For CDR1 and CDR2, the germline V gene lists LGHNA and YSLEER. The germline ends are 10 bases apart after V is trimmed by 0 bases and J by 7 bases. From cysteine to phenylalanine, the CDR3 is 15 amino acids long. The only DNA kept is the CDR3, 45 bases in frame from the first base. Results and caveats for the whole study, not just this receptor: The amount of clinical and demographic metadata varied by source and participant and was provided uncurated.

TCRbeta CDR3 regions were amplified from genomic DNA by means of the immunoSEQ Assay, a bias-controlled multiplex PCR. The paper's processing steps were these. Nucleated cell counts per sample were estimated from amplification of reference gene primers within the assay. To quantify the absolute abundance of each unique TCRbeta CDR3 rearrangement, sequence reads were collapsed and filtered. Productive Simpson clonality was computed per sample as the square root of Simpson's diversity index over productive rearrangements. TCRdb limited this immuneACCESS table to in-frame rearrangements with V and J called. A share of clones is missing; checked studies link under half to unresolved V genes, and the rest is unexplained. From that table come the V and J calls and clone size; the DNA was used to work out D and trimming. The sample table records fewer than 200,000 clones; approximately 85% of these occur just once. Jointly, the top ten make up approximately 7.7% of the sample.

The receptor's source is a man aged 40-49 years who had recovered from COVID-19. The chain was built from TRBV4-3 and TRBJ1-6; a confident D gene designation cannot be given. The specimen was peripheral blood. The base sequence is TGCGCCAGCAGCCAAGATAAGGGAGCCAATTCACCCCTCCACTTT. Its product reads: CASSQDKGANSPLHF.